This entry concerns a single TCR beta chain. V shed 5 bases and J shed 9 bases, with 14 bases lying between them. CDR3 size: 12 residues. TCRdb recomputed calls from the 5' RACE reads with MiXCR, one row per CDR3 protein. The data contain about 700,000 distinct CDR3 sequences, around 6% of them singletons. The data derive from a study of identical twins. Sequenced material: naive T cells sorted from blood. The receptor's source is a man younger than 30 in good health. The chain joins TRBV12-3 or TRBV12-4 to TRBJ2-7, with TRBD2 as a possible D gene (6 bases). The CDR3 bases are TGTGCCAGCAGTCATGGGACGGGAGTGCAGTACGTC. It specifies CASSHGTGVQYV.